One sample yielded the 16 T cell receptor beta chains listed below, sequenced in a study of identifying expanded T cells in peripheral blood. The assay was immunoSEQ multiplex PCR, and TCRdb's table has in-frame clones only and misses some. The repertoire holds approximately 100,000 clones, with 88% as singletons. Sequenced input: blood. Receptors originate from a person between 18 and 69 years old in good health.

J is TRBJ2-3 and V is TRBV30; no firm D call. Trimming pared 0 bases from V and 5 bases from J, leaving 9 bases between. From germline, CDR1 is GTSNPN and CDR2 SVGIG (reference sequence). The CDR3 runs to 13 residues. In nucleotides, the CDR3 is TGTGCCTGGAGTGTAGGAGCTGGAGATACGCAGTATTTT. This translates into CAWSVGAGDTQYF.

The rearrangement links TRBV5-1 to TRBJ1-4; 9 bases fit TRBD1. The V gene's germline CDR1 is SGHRS and CDR2 YFSETQ. This CDR3 spans 15 amino acids. V shed 4 bases and J 5 bases; nucleotides not matched to a gene: 6. CDR3 region: CASSLMTGGNEKLFF. The CDR3 region has the DNA TGCGCCAGCAGCCTGATGACAGGGGGGAATGAAAAACTGTTTTTT.

On this clone: The junction departs from the called germline gene at one end, perhaps through a read error. The chain recombines TRBV7-2 with TRBJ2-3, with 7 bases fitting TRBD1. Per germline, CDR1 SGHTA and CDR2 FQGNSA. The CDR3 sequence is 12 residues long. CDR3 nucleotide sequence: TGTGCCAGCAGTTTAGGGGGCATTGCGCAGTATTTT. Translation: CASSLGGIAQYF. The complete variable domain, with remaining parts taken from reference TRBV7-2 and TRBJ2-3, reads GAGVSQSPSNKVTEKGKDVELRCDPISGHTALYWYRQSLGQGLEFLIYFQGNSAPDKSGLPSDRFSAERTGGSVSTLTIQRTQQEDSAVYLCASSLGGIAQYFGPGTRLTVL.

About this clone: This same CDR3 is encoded by further DNA sequences in the sample. The gene calls are TRBV6-4 and TRBJ2-3; 8 positions agree with TRBD1. Germline lookup yields CDR1 MRHNA and CDR2 SNTAGT. The CDR3 sequence is 16 residues long. V shed 0 bases and J 0 bases; nucleotides not matched to a gene: 2. CDR3 protein: CASSDSAGGSTDTQYF. CDR3 nucleotides: TGTGCCAGCAGTGACTCCGCAGGGGGCAGCACAGATACGCAGTATTTT.

The CDR3 bases are TGTGCCAGCAATAACGAGGGAGAGACCCAGTACTTC. It specifies CASNNEGETQYF. The rearrangement uses TRBV27 and TRBJ2-5; D is perhaps TRBD2 (5 bases). CDR1 is MNHEY and CDR2 is SMNVEV in the germline V gene (reference sequence). The germline V and J ends were trimmed by 7 bases and 4 bases, with 10 bases remaining between them. The CDR3 covers 12 residues.

This clone was seen a few times. J is TRBJ2-1 and V is TRBV18; unclear D gene. V lost 3 bases and J lost 9, with 12 bases in between. Germline-derived CDR1 and CDR2 are KGHSH and LQKENI. The CDR3 contains 13 residues. The CDR3 is CASSPFELGEQFF. In nucleotides, the CDR3 is TGTGCCAGCTCACCGTTCGAATTGGGTGAGCAGTTCTTC.

J is TRBJ1-2 and V is TRBV4-3; 8 bases line up with TRBD1. Germline V lookup: CDR1 LGHNA, CDR2 YSLEER. The CDR3 is 14 amino acids. V dropped 0 bases and J dropped 5; count of bases not matched to a gene: 2. CDR3 loop: CASSQDNRGYGYTF. CDR3 nucleotide sequence: TGCGCCAGCAGCCAAGATAACAGGGGGTATGGCTACACCTTC.

This clone appeared once. This rearrangement joins TRBV5-1 to TRBJ1-3; 7 positions agree with TRBD1. Germline trimming cut 2 bases from V and 4 bases from J; bases unmatched to any gene: 3. This CDR3 region has 14 residues. Germline V gives CDR1 SGHRS, CDR2 YFSETQ. The chain's CDR3 is CASSFRGKGNTIYF. The CDR3 DNA reads TGCGCCAGCAGCTTCAGGGGGAAAGGAAACACCATATATTTT.

The chain has TRBV18 and TRBJ1-6, with D perhaps matching TRBD1 (6 bases). Germline V lookup: CDR1 KGHSH, CDR2 LQKENI. Deletions cut 3 bases from V and 10 bases from J, with 10 bases between. This CDR3 has 13 residues. CDR3 DNA: TGTGCCAGCTCACCCCGGGACAACTCACCCCTCCACTTT. Its protein product is CASSPRDNSPLHF.

J is TRBJ1-6 and V is TRBV27; D remains unclear. Germline CDR1 reads MNHEY; CDR2 reads SMNVEV (reference sequence). CDR3 length equals 15 residues. Trimming stripped 7 bases from V and 0 bases from J, with 10 bases between. The CDR3 DNA is TGTGCCAGCAAGGACGATGGCTCCTATAATTCACCCCTCCACTTT. The encoded protein is CASKDDGSYNSPLHF.

The genes are TRBV6-5 and TRBJ2-2, with 7 bases matching TRBD2. Germline V gene sequence: CDR1 MNHEY, CDR2 SVGAGI. Trimming removed 4 bases from V and 4 bases from J; junction bases left unmatched: 3. The CDR3 consists of 14 residues. The CDR3 loop is CASSFPGGTGELFF. In DNA, the CDR3 is TGTGCCAGCAGTTTTCCGGGAGGCACCGGGGAGCTGTTTTTT.

The chain joins TRBV4-1 to TRBJ1-3; 8 bases fit TRBD1. Trimming removed 0 bases from V and 3 bases from J; junction bases left unmatched: 4. The germline CDR1 and CDR2 sequences are MGHRA and YSYEKL. This CDR3 spans 16 amino acids. CDR3 nucleotide sequence: TGCGCCAGCAGCCAAGAACAGGGGGTCGGTGGAAACACCATATATTTT. Translating gives CASSQEQGVGGNTIYF.

CDR3 in DNA: TGTGCCAGCGCGGGGGGCAGGGTAATGGGCGGGGAGCTGTTTTTT. This translates into CASAGGRVMGGELFF. The gene calls are TRBV6-6 and TRBJ2-2; 8 bases match TRBD2. The CDR3 has 15 amino acids. V dropped 8 bases and J dropped 7; count of bases not matched to a gene: 12. The V gene's germline CDR1 is MNHNY and CDR2 SVGAGI (reference sequence).

This clone was picked up one time. This sequence joins TRBV2 and TRBJ2-1; D possibly corresponds to TRBD1 (5 bases). Germline CDR1 and CDR2: SNHLY and FYNNEI. There are 14 residues in the CDR3. With 6 bases removed from V and 5 bases from J, the gap between germline ends came to 14 bases. The CDR3 region is CASRRETGDNEQFF. CDR3 sequence (DNA): TGTGCCAGCAGGAGAGAAACAGGAGACAATGAGCAGTTCTTC. Filled out from reference TRBV2 and TRBJ2-1, the complete variable domain reads EPEVTQTPSHQVTQMGQEVILRCVPISNHLYFYWYRQILGQKVEFLVSFYNNEISEKSEIFDDQFSVERPDGSNFTLKIRSTKLEDSAMYFCASRRETGDNEQFFGPGTRLTVL.

The chain is built from TRBV14 and TRBJ2-4, with D possibly being TRBD1 (6 bases). This CDR3 is 13 amino acids long. With 3 bases removed from V and 12 bases from J, the gap between germline ends came to 15 bases. Germline V gene sequence: CDR1 SGHDN, CDR2 FVKESK. This CDR3 is CASSQVRGRDQYF. CDR3 sequence (DNA): TGTGCCAGCAGCCAGGTCAGGGGTCGGGATCAGTACTTC.

Turning to this clone: Germline and junction disagree at one end, which may indicate a read error. The CDR3, as DNA: TGTACCAGCGAGGGATTGGAGACCCAGTACTTC. Its translation: CTSEGLETQYF. This sequence joins TRBV28 and TRBJ2-5; the D gene is possibly TRBD2 (5 bases). CDR1 is MDHEN, CDR2 SYDVKM, per germline. The CDR3 contains 11 residues.